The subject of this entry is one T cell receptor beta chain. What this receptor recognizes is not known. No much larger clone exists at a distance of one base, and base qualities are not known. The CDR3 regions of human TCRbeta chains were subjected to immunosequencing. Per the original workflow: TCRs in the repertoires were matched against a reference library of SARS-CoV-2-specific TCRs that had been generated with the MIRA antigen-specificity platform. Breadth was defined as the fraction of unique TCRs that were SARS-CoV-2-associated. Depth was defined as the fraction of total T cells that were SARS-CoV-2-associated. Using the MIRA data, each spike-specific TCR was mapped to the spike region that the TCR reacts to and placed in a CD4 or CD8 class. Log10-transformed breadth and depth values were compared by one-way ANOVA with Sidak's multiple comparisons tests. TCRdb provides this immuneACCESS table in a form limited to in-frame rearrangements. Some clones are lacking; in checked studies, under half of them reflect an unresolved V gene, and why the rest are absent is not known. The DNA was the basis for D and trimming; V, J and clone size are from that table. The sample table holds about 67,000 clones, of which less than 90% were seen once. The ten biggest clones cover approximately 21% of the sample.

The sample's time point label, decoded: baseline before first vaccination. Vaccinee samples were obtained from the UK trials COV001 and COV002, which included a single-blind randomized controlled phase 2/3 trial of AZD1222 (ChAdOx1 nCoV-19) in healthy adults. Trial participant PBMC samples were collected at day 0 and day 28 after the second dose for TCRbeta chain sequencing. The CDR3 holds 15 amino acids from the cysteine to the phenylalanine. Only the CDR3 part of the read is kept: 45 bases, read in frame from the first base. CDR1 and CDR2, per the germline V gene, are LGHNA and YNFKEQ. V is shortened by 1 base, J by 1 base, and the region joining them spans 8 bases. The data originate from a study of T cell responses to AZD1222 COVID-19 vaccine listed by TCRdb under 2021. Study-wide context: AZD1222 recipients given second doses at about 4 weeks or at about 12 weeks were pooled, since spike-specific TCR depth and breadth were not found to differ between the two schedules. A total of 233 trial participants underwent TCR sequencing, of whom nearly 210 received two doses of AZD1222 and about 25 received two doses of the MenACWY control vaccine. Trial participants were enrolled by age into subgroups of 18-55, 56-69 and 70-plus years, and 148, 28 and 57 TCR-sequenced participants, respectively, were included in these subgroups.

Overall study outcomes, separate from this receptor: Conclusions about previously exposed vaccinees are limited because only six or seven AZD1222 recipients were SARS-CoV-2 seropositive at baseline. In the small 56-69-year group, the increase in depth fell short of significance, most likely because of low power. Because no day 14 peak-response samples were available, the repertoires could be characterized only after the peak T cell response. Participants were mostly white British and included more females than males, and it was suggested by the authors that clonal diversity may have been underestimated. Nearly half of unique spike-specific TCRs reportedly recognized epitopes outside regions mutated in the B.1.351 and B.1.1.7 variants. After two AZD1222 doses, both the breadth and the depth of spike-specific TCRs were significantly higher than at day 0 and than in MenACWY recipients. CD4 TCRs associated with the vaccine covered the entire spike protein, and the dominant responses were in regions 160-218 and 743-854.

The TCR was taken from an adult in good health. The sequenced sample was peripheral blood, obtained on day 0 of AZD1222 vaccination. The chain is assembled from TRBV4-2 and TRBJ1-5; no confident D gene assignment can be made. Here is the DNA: TGTGCCAGCAGCCAAGTGGTGGGGAGCAATCAGCCCCAGCATTTT. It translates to CASSQVVGSNQPQHF.